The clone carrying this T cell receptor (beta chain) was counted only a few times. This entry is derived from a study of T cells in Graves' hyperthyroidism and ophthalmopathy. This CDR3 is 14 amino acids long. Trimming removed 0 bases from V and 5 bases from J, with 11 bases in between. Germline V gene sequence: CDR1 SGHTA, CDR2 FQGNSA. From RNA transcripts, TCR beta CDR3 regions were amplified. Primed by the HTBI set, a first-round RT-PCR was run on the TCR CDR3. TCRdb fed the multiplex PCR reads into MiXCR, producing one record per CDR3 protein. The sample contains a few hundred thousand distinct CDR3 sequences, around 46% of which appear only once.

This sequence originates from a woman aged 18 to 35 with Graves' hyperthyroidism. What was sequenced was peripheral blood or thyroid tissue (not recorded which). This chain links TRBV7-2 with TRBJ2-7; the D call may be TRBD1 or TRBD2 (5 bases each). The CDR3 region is CASSLAGAIDEQYF. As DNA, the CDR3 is TGTGCCAGCAGCTTAGCCGGGGCAATCGACGAGCAGTACTTC. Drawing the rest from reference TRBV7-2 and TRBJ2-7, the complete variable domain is GAGVSQSPSNKVTEKGKDVELRCDPISGHTALYWYRQSLGQGLEFLIYFQGNSAPDKSGLPSDRFSAERTGGSVSTLTIQRTQQEDSAVYLCASSLAGAIDEQYFGPGTRLTVT.